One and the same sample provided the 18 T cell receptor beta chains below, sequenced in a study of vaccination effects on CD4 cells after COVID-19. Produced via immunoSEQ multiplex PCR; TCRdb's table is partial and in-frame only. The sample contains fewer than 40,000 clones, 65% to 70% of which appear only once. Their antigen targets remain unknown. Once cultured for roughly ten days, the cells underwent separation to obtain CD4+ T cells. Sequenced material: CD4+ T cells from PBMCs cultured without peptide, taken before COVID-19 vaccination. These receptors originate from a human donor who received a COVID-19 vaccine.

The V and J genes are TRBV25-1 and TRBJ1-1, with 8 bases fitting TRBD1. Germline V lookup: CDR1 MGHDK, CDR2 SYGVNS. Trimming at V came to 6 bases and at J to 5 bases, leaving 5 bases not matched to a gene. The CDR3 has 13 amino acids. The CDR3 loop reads CASRATGGTEAFF. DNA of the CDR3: TGTGCCAGCAGGGCCACAGGGGGAACTGAAGCTTTCTTT.

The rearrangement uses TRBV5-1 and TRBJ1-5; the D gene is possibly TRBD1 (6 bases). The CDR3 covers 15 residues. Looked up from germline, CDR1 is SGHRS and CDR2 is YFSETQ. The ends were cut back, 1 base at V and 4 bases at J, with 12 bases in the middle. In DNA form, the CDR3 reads TGCGCCAGCAGCTTGACCGGAGGGGGTAATCAGCCCCAGCATTTT. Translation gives CASSLTGGGNQPQHF.

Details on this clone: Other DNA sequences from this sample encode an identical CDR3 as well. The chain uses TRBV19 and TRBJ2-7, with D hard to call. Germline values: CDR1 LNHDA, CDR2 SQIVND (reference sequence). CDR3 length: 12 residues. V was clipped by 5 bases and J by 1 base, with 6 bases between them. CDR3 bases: TGTGCCAGTAGTGAGAGTTCCTACGAGCAGTACTTC. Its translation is CASSESSYEQYF. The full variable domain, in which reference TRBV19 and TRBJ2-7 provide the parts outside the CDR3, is DGGITQSPKYLFRKEGQNVTLSCEQNLNHDAMYWYRQDPGQGLRLIYYSQIVNDFQKGDIAEGYSVSREKKESFPLTVTSAQKNPTAFYLCASSESSYEQYFGPGTRLTVT.

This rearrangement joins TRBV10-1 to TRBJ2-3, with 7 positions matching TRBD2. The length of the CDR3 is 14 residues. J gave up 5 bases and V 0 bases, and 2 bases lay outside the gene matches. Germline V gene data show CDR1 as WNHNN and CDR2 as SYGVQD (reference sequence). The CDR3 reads CASSESWGGDTQYF. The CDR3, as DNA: TGCGCCAGCAGTGAGTCGTGGGGGGGAGATACGCAGTATTTT.

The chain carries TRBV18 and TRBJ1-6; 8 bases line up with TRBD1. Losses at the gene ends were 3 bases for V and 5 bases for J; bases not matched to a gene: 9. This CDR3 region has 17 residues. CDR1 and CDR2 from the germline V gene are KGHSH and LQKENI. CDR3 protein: CASSPRPGQGNNSPLHF. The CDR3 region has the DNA TGTGCCAGCTCACCCAGACCAGGACAGGGAAATAATTCACCCCTCCACTTT. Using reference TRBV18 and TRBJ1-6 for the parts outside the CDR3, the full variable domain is NAGVMQNPRHLVRRRGQEARLRCSPMKGHSHVYWYRQLPEEGLKFMVYLQKENIIDESGMPKERFSAEFPKEGPSILRIQQVVRGDSAAYFCASSPRPGQGNNSPLHFGNGTRLTVT.

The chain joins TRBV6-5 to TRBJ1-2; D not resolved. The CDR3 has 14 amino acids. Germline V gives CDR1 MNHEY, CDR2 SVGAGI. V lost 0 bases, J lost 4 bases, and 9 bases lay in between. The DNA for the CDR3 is TGTGCCAGCAGTTACTCGAATGGGGTCTATGGCTACACCTTC. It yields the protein CASSYSNGVYGYTF.

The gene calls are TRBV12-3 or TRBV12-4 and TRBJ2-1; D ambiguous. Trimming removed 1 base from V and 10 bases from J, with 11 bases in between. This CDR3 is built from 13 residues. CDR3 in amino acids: CASSLGQKDEQFF. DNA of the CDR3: TGTGCCAGCAGTTTAGGGCAAAAAGACGAGCAGTTCTTC.

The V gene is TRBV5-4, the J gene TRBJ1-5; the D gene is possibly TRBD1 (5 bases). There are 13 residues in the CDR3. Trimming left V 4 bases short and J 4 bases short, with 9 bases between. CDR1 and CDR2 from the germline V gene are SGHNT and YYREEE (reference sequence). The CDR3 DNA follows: TGTGCCAGCAGCGCGGACACTAATCAGCCCCAGCATTTT. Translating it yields CASSADTNQPQHF.

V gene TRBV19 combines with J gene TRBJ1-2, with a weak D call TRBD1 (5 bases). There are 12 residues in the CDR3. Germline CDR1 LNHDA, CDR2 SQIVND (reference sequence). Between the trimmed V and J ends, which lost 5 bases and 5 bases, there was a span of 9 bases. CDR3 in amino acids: CASSVWGYGYTF. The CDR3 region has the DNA TGTGCCAGTAGTGTCTGGGGGTATGGCTACACCTTC.

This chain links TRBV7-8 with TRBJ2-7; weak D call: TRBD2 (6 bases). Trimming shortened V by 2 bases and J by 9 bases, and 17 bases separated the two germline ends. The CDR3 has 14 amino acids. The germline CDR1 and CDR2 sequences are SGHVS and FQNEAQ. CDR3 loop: CASSLWGPSELQYF. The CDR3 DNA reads TGTGCCAGCAGCTTATGGGGTCCTAGCGAGTTGCAGTACTTC.

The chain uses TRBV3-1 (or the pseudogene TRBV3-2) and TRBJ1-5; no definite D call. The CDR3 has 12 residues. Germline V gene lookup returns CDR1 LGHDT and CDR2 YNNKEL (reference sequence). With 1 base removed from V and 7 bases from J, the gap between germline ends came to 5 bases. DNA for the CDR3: TGTGCCAGCAGCCAAGTCGGGCAGCCCCAGCATTTT. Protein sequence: CASSQVGQPQHF.

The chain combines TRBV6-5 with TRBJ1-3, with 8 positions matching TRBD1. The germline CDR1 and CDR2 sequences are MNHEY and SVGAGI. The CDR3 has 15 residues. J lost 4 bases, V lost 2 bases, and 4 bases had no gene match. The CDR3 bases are TGTGCCAGCAGTTACGACAGGGGAACAGGAAACACCATATATTTT. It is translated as CASSYDRGTGNTIYF.

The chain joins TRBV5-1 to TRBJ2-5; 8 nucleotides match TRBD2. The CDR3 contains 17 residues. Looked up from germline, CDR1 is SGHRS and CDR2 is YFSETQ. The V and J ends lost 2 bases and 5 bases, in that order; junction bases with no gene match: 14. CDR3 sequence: CASSLETNGLAGETQYF. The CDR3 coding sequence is TGCGCCAGCAGCTTAGAAACAAATGGACTAGCTGGCGAGACCCAGTACTTC.

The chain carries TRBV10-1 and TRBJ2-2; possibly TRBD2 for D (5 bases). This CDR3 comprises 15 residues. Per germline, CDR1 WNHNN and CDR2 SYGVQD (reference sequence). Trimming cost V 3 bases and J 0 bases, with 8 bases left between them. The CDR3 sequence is CASSDAGPNTGELFF. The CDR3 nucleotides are TGCGCCAGCAGTGACGCGGGCCCGAACACCGGGGAGCTGTTTTTT.

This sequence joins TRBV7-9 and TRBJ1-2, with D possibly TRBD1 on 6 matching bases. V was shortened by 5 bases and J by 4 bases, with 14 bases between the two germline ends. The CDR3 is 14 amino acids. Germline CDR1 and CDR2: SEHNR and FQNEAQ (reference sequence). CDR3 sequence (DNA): TGTGCCAGCAGCCCCGCGGGACACGTCTATGGCTACACCTTC. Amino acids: CASSPAGHVYGYTF.

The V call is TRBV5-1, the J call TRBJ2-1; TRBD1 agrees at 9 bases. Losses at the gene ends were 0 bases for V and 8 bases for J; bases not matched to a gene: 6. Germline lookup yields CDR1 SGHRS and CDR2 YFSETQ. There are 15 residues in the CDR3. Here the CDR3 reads CASSLGDRDRDEQFF. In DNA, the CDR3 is TGCGCCAGCAGCTTGGGGGACCGGGACAGGGATGAGCAGTTCTTC.

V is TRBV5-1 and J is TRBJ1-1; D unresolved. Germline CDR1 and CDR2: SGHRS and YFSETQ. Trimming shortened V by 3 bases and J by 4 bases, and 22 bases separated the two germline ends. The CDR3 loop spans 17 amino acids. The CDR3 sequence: CASSSPRVGLPGTEAFF. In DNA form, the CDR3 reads TGCGCCAGCAGCTCCCCCCGGGTCGGGTTACCGGGCACTGAAGCTTTCTTT.

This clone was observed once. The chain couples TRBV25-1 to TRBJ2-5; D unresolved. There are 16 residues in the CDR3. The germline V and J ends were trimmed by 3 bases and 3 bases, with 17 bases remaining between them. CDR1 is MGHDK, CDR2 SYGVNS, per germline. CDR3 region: CASSDSGKAPKETQYF. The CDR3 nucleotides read TGTGCCAGCAGTGACTCCGGAAAAGCGCCAAAAGAGACCCAGTACTTC.